The rows below give T cell receptor beta chains drawn from one sample of a study of blood T cell repertoires in COVID-19. Generated by immunoSEQ multiplex PCR, the TCRdb table keeps only in-frame clones and is missing some. This sample carries approximately 220,000 clones, 86% of them seen once, and the ten largest clones take 3.5% to 4.5%. Sequencing used peripheral blood. All receptors derive from a man aged 45-60 years with acute or convalescent COVID-19. Both conserved end residues are trimmed from each CDR3. A D gene is named only where the DNA matches it firmly.

TRBV29-1,TRBJ2-6,TRBD1,SVDVDRGPGANVLT
TRBV11-2,TRBJ2-7,TRBD2,ASRPMGRAGGTRYEQY
TRBV7-9,TRBJ1-1,NA,ASSAYLNTEAF
TRBV6-2/TRBV6-3,TRBJ1-2,TRBD1,ASSPRGGQGYT
TRBV5-4,TRBJ1-1,NA,ASSLWLMNTEAF
TRBV2,TRBJ1-5,TRBD1,ASSGGTGDHNQPQH
TRBV4-2,TRBJ1-6,TRBD1,ASSQAPAGGSPASPLH
TRBV4-1,TRBJ1-2,NA,ASSQDRQAQGYGYT
TRBV4-1,TRBJ1-6,TRBD1,ASSQEPVTGGFSYNSPLH
TRBV4-1,TRBJ2-7,TRBD1,ASSREGTGDYEQY
TRBV7-2,TRBJ1-5,NA,ASSLHNLAGWSNQPQH
TRBV7-9,TRBJ1-4,NA,ASSSGLRTNEKLF
TRBV3-1/TRBV3-2,TRBJ1-5,NA,ASSQPGVSQPQH
TRBV19,TRBJ1-2,TRBD1,ASSPQTQGVYGYT
TRBV5-1,TRBJ2-3,NA,ASSSTSTDTQY
TRBV5-1,TRBJ2-1,NA,ASSYVASAENNEQF